This entry lists 25 T cell receptor beta chains sequenced from one sample in a study of response to subunit inactivated influenza vaccine. TCRdb ran MiXCR on the RT-PCR reads and lists one entry per CDR3 protein. The profile shows roughly 500,000 distinct CDR3 sequences, approximately 15% of them singletons. The sequences come from CD4+ T cells sorted from PBMCs, collected 23 to 25 months after vaccination. The receptor source for this set is a man between 45 and 75 years old who received an inactivated influenza vaccine.

The CDR3 DNA is TGTGCCAGCAGCTTTGGCAGGGACAATGAGCAGTTCTTC. This codes for CASSFGRDNEQFF. The chain links TRBV7-2 to TRBJ2-1, with D tentatively TRBD1 (5 bases). The V gene's germline CDR1 is SGHTA and CDR2 FQGNSA. V shed 3 bases and J shed 5 bases, with 8 bases lying between them. The CDR3 loop spans 13 amino acids.

The sample holds many counts of this clonotype. The chain links TRBV5-1 to TRBJ2-5; D gene uncertain. Germline-derived CDR1 and CDR2 are SGHRS and YFSETQ. The CDR3 loop spans 15 amino acids. V lost 0 bases to trimming and J lost 5 bases, with 14 bases between them. CDR3 nucleotide sequence: TGCGCCAGCAGCTTGGAGGGCAGTCCCTGGGAGACCCAGTACTTC. It codes for CASSLEGSPWETQYF. The complete variable domain, with remaining parts taken from reference TRBV5-1 and TRBJ2-5, reads KAGVTQTPRYLIKTRGQQVTLSCSPISGHRSVSWYQQTPGQGLQFLFEYFSETQRNKGNFPGRFSGRQFSNSRSEMNVSTLELGDSALYLCASSLEGSPWETQYFGPGTRLLVL.

This clonotype has at least ten counts. The chain couples TRBV4-3 to TRBJ2-1; 8 nucleotides line up with TRBD2. Germline V gene data show CDR1 as LGHNA and CDR2 as YSLEER. The CDR3 has 16 residues. Unmatched junction bases numbered 7, after V lost 3 bases and J lost 3 bases. Here the CDR3 reads CASSHSGGLFYNEQFF. CDR3 nucleotide sequence: TGCGCCAGCAGCCACTCGGGAGGGTTATTCTACAATGAGCAGTTCTTC.

This clonotype turned up a few times. This sequence joins TRBV28 and TRBJ2-5, with D possibly TRBD1 on 9 matching bases. V dropped 5 bases and J dropped 1 base, with 20 bases sitting between them. CDR3 length: 17 amino acids. The V gene's germline CDR1 is MDHEN and CDR2 SYDVKM. The CDR3 loop is CASSGGQGGGLQETQYF. The CDR3, as DNA: TGTGCCAGCAGTGGGGGACAGGGCGGGGGGCTCCAAGAGACCCAGTACTTC.

The chain couples TRBV6-6 to TRBJ2-1; a weak D match, TRBD1 (6 bases). V dropped 6 bases and J dropped 5 bases, with 8 bases sitting between them. The CDR3 is 12 amino acids. Germline V gene lookup returns CDR1 MNHNY and CDR2 SVGAGI (reference sequence). The CDR3 is CASRGAHNEQFF. CDR3 nucleotides: TGTGCCAGCAGGGGGGCTCACAATGAGCAGTTCTTC.

In its sample, this clonotype was seen many times. This chain uses TRBV12-3 or TRBV12-4 with TRBJ1-5; possibly TRBD1 for D (5 bases). CDR3 length: 13 amino acids. V dropped 6 bases and J dropped 4 bases, with 10 bases sitting between them. In nucleotides, the CDR3 is TGTGCCAGCAGCTTGGCAGGGAATCAGCCCCAGCATTTT. Protein sequence: CASSLAGNQPQHF.

Worth noting for this clonotype: The DNA is left out, because the CDR3 cannot be placed on it with certainty; the CDR3 is given as TCRdb lists it. This CDR3 reads CAIQQWGTGELFFF. The chain carries TRBV6-1 and TRBJ2-2. The CDR3 totals 14 residues, both ends included. Germline CDR1 reads MNHNS; CDR2 reads SASEGT.

The V and J genes are TRBV10-3 and TRBJ1-6; possible D gene TRBD1, 5 bases. Germline CDR1 reads ENHRY; CDR2 reads SYGVKD. Trimming stripped 4 bases from V and 10 bases from J, with 14 bases between. The CDR3 sequence is 14 residues long. CDR3 DNA: TGTGCCATCAGTGCCAGGGATTCCAGCTCACCCCTCCACTTT. Its protein product is CAISARDSSSPLHF.

This clonotype showed up just a few times. The chain uses TRBV12-3 or TRBV12-4 and TRBJ1-2; 10 bases align to TRBD1. The CDR3 spans 14 residues. V lost 6 bases and J lost 7; bases outside the gene matches: 8. The CDR3 loop is CASSRDRGKGGYTF. Written as DNA, the CDR3 is TGTGCCAGCAGCCGGGACAGGGGTAAAGGTGGCTACACCTTC.

V gene TRBV11-2 combines with J gene TRBJ2-5; 8 bases are a match to TRBD1. From germline, CDR1 is SGHAT and CDR2 FQNNGV. The CDR3 is 14 amino acids. With V trimmed by 5 bases and J by 7 bases, 9 bases remained unmatched. The CDR3 region is CASSADREKGTQYF. CDR3 sequence (DNA): TGTGCCAGCAGCGCGGACAGGGAGAAAGGGACCCAGTACTTC.

The chain carries TRBV4-3 and TRBJ1-4; D uncertain. The V end was cut by 1 base, the J end by 5 bases, with 8 bases between. Germline CDR1 is LGHNA and CDR2 is YSLEER. CDR3 size: 14 residues. In DNA, the CDR3 is TGCGCCAGCAGCCAAGGACACCAAAATGAAAAACTGTTTTTT. Encoded protein: CASSQGHQNEKLFF.

The gene calls are TRBV4-1 and TRBJ2-3; D ambiguous. V was trimmed by 1 base and J by 4 bases, leaving 9 bases between them. CDR3 length: 14 residues. The germline V gene encodes CDR1 MGHRA and CDR2 YSYEKL. CDR3 region: CASSQVEGPDTQYF. The CDR3 coding sequence is TGCGCCAGCAGCCAAGTTGAAGGGCCAGATACGCAGTATTTT.

This chain uses TRBV7-3 with TRBJ2-1, with TRBD2 matching over 8 bases. The junction had 4 bases not matched to a gene; V was cut back by 3 bases and J by 3 bases. The CDR3 is 15 residues long. Germline CDR1 and CDR2: SGHTA and FQGTGA. CDR3 sequence reads: CASSFSGARYNEQFF. The CDR3 DNA reads TGTGCCAGCAGCTTTAGCGGGGCCCGCTACAATGAGCAGTTCTTC.

This clonotype was seen only a few times. The CDR3 spells CASSLVSGLGTEAFF. CDR3 in DNA: TGTGCCAGCAGCTTAGTATCGGGCTTGGGGACTGAAGCTTTCTTT. The J gene is TRBJ1-1, the V gene TRBV7-8; the D is unclear. There are 15 residues in the CDR3. Germline V gene sequence: CDR1 SGHVS, CDR2 FQNEAQ. V was cut by 1 base and J by 5 bases, with 14 bases left in between.

V gene TRBV29-1 combines with J gene TRBJ1-2, with D possibly being TRBD1 (5 bases). With 4 bases removed from V and 4 bases from J, the gap between germline ends came to 10 bases. The V gene's germline CDR1 is SQVTM and CDR2 ANQGSEA. The CDR3 length is 12 residues. The CDR3 region has the DNA TGCAGCGTTGTAACGGGGGGCTATGGCTACACCTTC. Translation gives CSVVTGGYGYTF. The full variable domain, with the rest looked up from reference TRBV29-1 and TRBJ1-2, is SAVISQKPSRDICQRGTSLTIQCQVDSQVTMMFWYRQQPGQSLTLIATANQGSEATYESGFVIDKFPISRPNLTFSTLTVSNMSPEDSSIYLCSVVTGGYGYTFGSGTRLTVV.

This clonotype was seen repeatedly, ten times or more. This chain connects TRBV2 to TRBJ2-7; D perhaps matches TRBD2 (5 bases). Germline V gives CDR1 SNHLY, CDR2 FYNNEI. Between the trimmed V and J ends, which lost 6 bases and 3 bases, there was a span of 12 bases. The CDR3 contains 13 residues. CDR3 sequence (DNA): TGTGCCAGCAGCTACGGAGGAAACTACGAGCAGTACTTC. Amino acid sequence: CASSYGGNYEQYF.

This clonotype was seen only a few times. V and J are TRBV2 and TRBJ2-3; D is ambiguous. The CDR3 is 10 amino acids. Trimming left V 6 bases short and J 7 bases short, with 5 bases between. Germline V CDR1 and CDR2: SNHLY, FYNNEI. The CDR3 DNA is TGTGCCAGCAGGGATAATACGCAGTATTTT. This sequence encodes CASRDNTQYF.

J is TRBJ2-3 and V is TRBV10-3; D may correspond to TRBD1 or TRBD2 (5 bases each). The V end lost 0 bases, the J end lost 6 bases, and 13 bases lay between the germline ends. Germline V CDR1 and CDR2: ENHRY, SYGVKD. The CDR3 runs 15 residues. DNA of the CDR3: TGTGCCATCAGTGAGTCGAGAGGGGCTTTTGATACGCAGTATTTT. Translated: CAISESRGAFDTQYF.

This clonotype was counted many times. The chain combines TRBV6-2 or TRBV6-3 with TRBJ2-7; D possibly uses TRBD1 or TRBD2 (5 bases each). The CDR3 runs 14 residues. Germline CDR1 reads MNHEY; CDR2 reads SVGEGT. V was pared by 7 bases and J by 2 bases, with 15 bases between. In nucleotides, the CDR3 is TGTGCCAGCACTAGCATAACGGACACCTACGAGCAGTACTTC. Protein sequence: CASTSITDTYEQYF.

The V call is TRBV5-6, the J call TRBJ1-4; the D gene is possibly TRBD1 (6 bases). The CDR3 has 14 residues. V was pared by 3 bases and J by 3 bases, with 9 bases between. Germline CDR1 is SGHDT and CDR2 is YYEEEE. The DNA of the CDR3 is TGTGCCAGCAGCTATCAGGGGTCTAATGAAAAACTGTTTTTT. It is translated as CASSYQGSNEKLFF.

This clonotype was counted only a few times. The chain has TRBV5-1 and TRBJ2-5; no firm D call. The CDR3 length is 14 residues. Germline assignment: CDR1 SGHRS and CDR2 YFSETQ. V was trimmed by 0 bases and J by 3 bases, leaving 9 bases between them. CDR3 region: CASSLVLQEETQYF. CDR3 nucleotides: TGCGCCAGCAGCTTGGTGTTGCAGGAAGAGACCCAGTACTTC. Full variable domain (missing parts from reference TRBV5-1 and TRBJ2-5): KAGVTQTPRYLIKTRGQQVTLSCSPISGHRSVSWYQQTPGQGLQFLFEYFSETQRNKGNFPGRFSGRQFSNSRSEMNVSTLELGDSALYLCASSLVLQEETQYFGPGTRLLVL.

In this sample, this clonotype turned up a few times. The CDR3 DNA follows: TGTGCCAGTAACGAAGCGGGGGGCACAGATACGCAGTATTTT. It translates to CASNEAGGTDTQYF. The J gene is TRBJ2-3, the V gene TRBV19; 8 nucleotides line up with TRBD2. The CDR3 contains 14 residues. Germline V gene lookup returns CDR1 LNHDA and CDR2 SQIVND (reference sequence). Trimming removed 7 bases from V and 1 base from J; junction bases left unmatched: 4. The variable domain in full, with the rest retrieved from reference TRBV19 and TRBJ2-3, is DGGITQSPKYLFRKEGQNVTLSCEQNLNHDAMYWYRQDPGQGLRLIYYSQIVNDFQKGDIAEGYSVSREKKESFPLTVTSAQKNPTAFYLCASNEAGGTDTQYFGPGTRLTVL.

The chain uses TRBV20-1 and TRBJ1-1, with D possibly matching TRBD1 (5 bases). This CDR3 is built from 14 residues. Trimming took 1 base from V and 5 from J, leaving 14 bases between them. Germline-derived CDR1 and CDR2 are DFQATT and SNEGSKA (reference sequence). The CDR3 sequence is CSARVVAGRTEAFF. CDR3 DNA: TGCAGTGCTAGAGTCGTAGCAGGGAGGACTGAAGCTTTCTTT.

This clonotype has only a few counts. As the CDR3 is not closed by the conserved phenylalanine or tryptophan, this likely results from a read error. J is TRBJ2-1 and V is TRBV28, with 10 positions matching TRBD1. The CDR3 totals 15 residues. V lost 6 bases and J lost 5; bases outside the gene matches: 7. The germline V gene encodes CDR1 MDHEN and CDR2 SYDVKM. CDR3 sequence (DNA): TGTGCCAGCAGACCCGGGACAGGGGCGCACAATGAGCAGTTCTCC. Protein: CASRPGTGAHNEQFS.

This clonotype was seen only a few times. V gene TRBV10-3 combines with J gene TRBJ2-2, with 8 bases fitting TRBD1. Germline CDR1 and CDR2: ENHRY and SYGVKD. This CDR3 is 15 amino acids long. The V and J ends lost 3 bases and 4 bases, in that order; junction bases with no gene match: 4. As DNA, the CDR3 is TGTGCCATCAGTGATTTTACAGGGGGCACCGGGGAGCTGTTTTTT. Encoded protein: CAISDFTGGTGELFF.